This TCR beta chain was captured in a study of shared clonotypes between healthy human individuals. Study as a whole: Each donor had three CD4 naive, three CD4 memory, two CD8 naive and one CD8 memory plate.

There are 19 residues in the CDR3. Deep was the level used in running the assay. Measured with immunoSEQ multiplex PCR; TCRdb has only the in-frame clones, and not every one. The repertoire holds some 1.5 million clones, with roughly 95% as singletons. The source material was naive CD4+ T cells sorted from blood. As for subset: CD45RA+ positively selected. V usage is TRBV21-1 and J usage is TRBJ2-7. TRBV21-1 is a known pseudogene. The TCR sequence derives from a man aged 30-40 years in good health. The CDR3 nucleotides are TGTGCCAGCAGCAAATTGATGGGGCTGATACGGGACCCGACCCGCGAGCAGTACTTC. Translated, it gives CASSKLMGLIRDPTREQYF.